The 17 T cell receptor beta chains below all came from one sample that was sequenced in a study of response to subunit inactivated influenza vaccine. Via MiXCR, TCRdb re-called the RT-PCR reads, giving one row per CDR3 protein. Seen here are hundreds of thousands of distinct CDR3 sequences, under 20% observed once, and the top ten hold approximately 11%. This material consisted of PBMCs from blood, taken roughly 5 days after vaccination. Every receptor here comes from a man aged 45-65 years who received an inactivated influenza vaccine.

This clonotype was found many times. The chain has TRBV20-1 and TRBJ1-5; D is undetermined. This CDR3 has 11 residues. The germline gives CDR1 DFQATT, CDR2 SNEGSKA (reference sequence). V lost 0 bases and J lost 7, with 4 bases in between. This CDR3 reads CSAREGQPQHF. The CDR3 DNA reads as TGCAGTGCTAGAGAGGGGCAGCCCCAGCATTTT.

On this clonotype itself: The junction and the germline gene differ at one end; a read error may be behind it. The rearrangement uses TRBV5-1 and TRBJ2-5; 7 bases align to TRBD2. Germline V gene lookup returns CDR1 SGHRS and CDR2 YFSETQ. The CDR3 consists of 16 residues. The CDR3 bases are TGCGCCAGCCGACGGGGGGTAGCCAACTTCCAAGAGATCCAGTACTTC. Protein sequence: CASRRGVANFQEIQYF.

The chain recombines TRBV5-1 with TRBJ2-7, with D uncertain. V was trimmed by 0 bases and J by 2 bases, leaving 12 bases between them. This CDR3 region has 15 residues. Germline-derived CDR1 and CDR2 are SGHRS and YFSETQ. The CDR3 DNA reads TGCGCCAGCAGCTTGGGGCCAGGTGGAACCTACGAGCAGTACTTC. Encoded protein: CASSLGPGGTYEQYF. The full variable domain, in which reference TRBV5-1 and TRBJ2-7 provide the parts outside the CDR3, is KAGVTQTPRYLIKTRGQQVTLSCSPISGHRSVSWYQQTPGQGLQFLFEYFSETQRNKGNFPGRFSGRQFSNSRSEMNVSTLELGDSALYLCASSLGPGGTYEQYFGPGTRLTVT.

This clonotype was observed a handful of times. The J gene is TRBJ2-5, the V gene TRBV7-2, with D possibly TRBD2 on 5 matching bases. The V and J ends lost 6 bases and 4 bases respectively, with 15 bases between them. The CDR3 runs to 14 residues. Germline V gene data show CDR1 as SGHTA and CDR2 as FQGNSA. The CDR3 nucleotides read TGTGCCAGCAGTGGGGTGGGGAGCTTAGAGACCCAGTACTTC. It yields the protein CASSGVGSLETQYF.

The rearrangement links TRBV12-3 or TRBV12-4 to TRBJ2-2, with D uncertain. Trimming shortened V by 5 bases and J by 11 bases, and 12 bases separated the two germline ends. The CDR3 has 12 amino acids. The CDR3 DNA follows: TGTGCCAGCAGTGAAACACGGATAGAGCTGTTTTTT. It encodes CASSETRIELFF.

In DNA, the CDR3 is TGTGCCAGCAGTTACACAGGGGCCTCCTCTTACAATGAGCAGTTCTTC. Translation gives CASSYTGASSYNEQFF. The chain recombines TRBV6-5 with TRBJ2-1, with 7 bases lining up with TRBD1. This CDR3 region has 16 residues. Germline V gene sequence: CDR1 MNHEY, CDR2 SVGAGI. V lost 2 bases and J lost 4; bases outside the gene matches: 8.

This clonotype was recorded a few times. The DNA of the CDR3 is TGTGCCAGCAGTTCGCCGGGACTAGAGTACTTC. It translates to CASSSPGLEYF. This chain joins TRBV25-1 and TRBJ2-5; the match to TRBD2 covers 8 bases. There are 11 residues in the CDR3. V lost 5 bases, J lost 12 bases, and 5 bases stayed unmatched. Germline lookup yields CDR1 MGHDK and CDR2 SYGVNS.

This clonotype was seen a handful of times. The J gene is TRBJ2-3, the V gene TRBV2; TRBD2 agrees at 14 bases. CDR3 length: 14 residues. Germline V lookup: CDR1 SNHLY, CDR2 FYNNEI. Trimming took 6 bases from V and 8 from J; bases not matched to a gene: 4. The DNA of the CDR3 is TGTGCCAGCAGCGGGACTAGCGGGAGAGGTACGCAGTATTTT. Translated: CASSGTSGRGTQYF.

This chain links TRBV7-9 with TRBJ2-2; D may be TRBD1 (6 bases). CDR3 length: 13 amino acids. CDR1 and CDR2 (germline): SEHNR, FQNEAQ (reference sequence). V lost 5 bases to trimming and J lost 7 bases, with 11 bases between them. CDR3 region: CASSPRQDGELFF. As DNA, the CDR3 is TGTGCCAGCAGCCCCCGACAGGACGGGGAGCTGTTTTTT.

The V gene is TRBV6-5, the J gene TRBJ2-7, with D perhaps TRBD2 (5 bases). V was clipped by 2 bases and J by 8 bases, with 10 bases between them. Germline V CDR1 and CDR2: MNHEY, SVGAGI. CDR3 length equals 12 residues. CDR3 nucleotides: TGTGCCAGCAGTTACGAAGGAGGCCAGCAGTACTTC. This gives the protein CASSYEGGQQYF.

The chain uses TRBV7-9 and TRBJ1-1; possible D gene TRBD1, 6 bases. V lost 5 bases, J lost 3 bases, and 10 bases lay in between. In germline, CDR1 is SEHNR, CDR2 FQNEAQ (reference sequence). CDR3 length equals 13 residues. The CDR3 nucleotides are TGTGCCAGCAGCCAGGGGACCTACACTGAAGCTTTCTTT. It is translated as CASSQGTYTEAFF.

This clonotype was counted only a few times. V gene TRBV29-1 combines with J gene TRBJ2-7; D may be TRBD2 (6 bases). In germline, CDR1 is SQVTM, CDR2 ANQGSEA. Trimming took off 7 bases at V and 5 bases at J, with 15 bases between the two ends. There are 12 residues in the CDR3. The CDR3, as DNA: TGCAGCGGCCTTGGGGGGATGCACGAGCAGTACTTC. As protein: CSGLGGMHEQYF.

This chain joins TRBV5-1 and TRBJ2-1; 13 nucleotides agree with TRBD2. This CDR3 is 17 amino acids long. After removal of 0 bases from V and 7 bases from J, the junction contained 7 bases not matched to a gene. Germline CDR1 SGHRS, CDR2 YFSETQ. Here the CDR3 reads CASSLVSGTSGVNEQFF. Written as DNA, the CDR3 is TGCGCCAGCAGCTTGGTTTCGGGGACTAGCGGGGTAAATGAGCAGTTCTTC.

There are a few counts of this clonotype. V is TRBV15 and J is TRBJ1-6, with a possible D match to TRBD1 (5 bases). This CDR3 spans 17 amino acids. Per the germline V gene, CDR1 is LNHNV and CDR2 is YYDKDF (reference sequence). Trimming shortened V by 2 bases and J by 7 bases, and 18 bases separated the two germline ends. The DNA for the CDR3 is TGTGCCACCAGCAGATTCCGCCCAGGGTCGAGAAATTCACCCCTCCACTTT. Residues: CATSRFRPGSRNSPLHF.

This rearrangement joins TRBV7-9 to TRBJ2-1; TRBD2 is a possible D gene (5 bases). V was cut by 5 bases and J by 1 base, with 12 bases left in between. Germline CDR1 and CDR2: SEHNR and FQNEAQ (reference sequence). There are 15 residues in the CDR3. Here the CDR3 reads CASSPYSGSYNEQFF. DNA of the CDR3: TGTGCCAGCAGCCCGTACTCGGGATCCTACAATGAGCAGTTCTTC.

This clonotype was detected many times. This chain connects TRBV6-1 to TRBJ2-3; 12 nucleotides align to TRBD2. The germline gives CDR1 MNHNS, CDR2 SASEGT. J lost 0 bases, V lost 6 bases, and 4 bases had no gene match. The CDR3 is 16 amino acids. The CDR3 coding sequence is TGTGCCAGCAGCCCGGGACTAGCGGGTAGCACAGATACGCAGTATTTT. It is translated as CASSPGLAGSTDTQYF.

This clonotype was detected a few times. J is TRBJ2-2 and V is TRBV6-1; either TRBD1 or TRBD2 may fit D (6 bases each). The CDR3 is 15 residues long. V was cut by 6 bases and J by 7 bases, with 18 bases left in between. Per germline, CDR1 MNHNS and CDR2 SASEGT. This chain's CDR3 is CASSARGPKGGELFF. CDR3 sequence (DNA): TGTGCCAGCAGCGCCCGGGGGCCGAAAGGCGGGGAGCTGTTTTTT.